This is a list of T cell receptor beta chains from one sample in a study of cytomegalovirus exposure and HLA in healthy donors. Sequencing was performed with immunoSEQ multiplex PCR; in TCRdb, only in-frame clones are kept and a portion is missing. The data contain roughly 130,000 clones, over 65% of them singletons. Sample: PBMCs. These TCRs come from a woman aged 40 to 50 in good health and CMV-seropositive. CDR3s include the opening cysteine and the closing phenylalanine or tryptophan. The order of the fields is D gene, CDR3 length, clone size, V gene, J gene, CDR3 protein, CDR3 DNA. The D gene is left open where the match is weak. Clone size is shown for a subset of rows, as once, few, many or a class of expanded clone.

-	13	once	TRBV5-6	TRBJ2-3	CASSLQGTDTQYF	TGTGCCAGCAGCTTGCAGGGAACAGATACGCAGTATTTT
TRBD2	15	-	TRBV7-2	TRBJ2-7	CASRRTGTSAYEQYF	TGTGCCAGCAGACGGACCGGGACTAGCGCCTACGAGCAGTACTTC
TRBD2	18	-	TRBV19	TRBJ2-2	CASSIGSGRAGYTGELFF	TGTGCCAGTAGTATAGGGAGCGGGAGGGCCGGGTATACCGGGGAGCTGTTTTTT
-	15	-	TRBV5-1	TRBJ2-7	CASSYVSGETYEQYF	TGCGCCAGCAGCTACGTATCCGGGGAAACCTACGAGCAGTACTTC
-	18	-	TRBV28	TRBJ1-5	CASSFPLGGAVSNQPQHF	TGTGCCAGCAGTTTCCCTCTGGGGGGGGCCGTAAGCAATCAGCCCCAGCATTTT
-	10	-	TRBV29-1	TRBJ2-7	CSVGDYEQYF	TGCAGCGTTGGGGACTACGAGCAGTACTTC
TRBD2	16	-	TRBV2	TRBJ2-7	CASSELAGGPIYEQYF	TGTGCCAGCAGTGAACTAGCGGGAGGGCCGATCTACGAGCAGTACTTC
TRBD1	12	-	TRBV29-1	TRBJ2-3	CSARTGADTQYF	TGCAGCGCCCGGACAGGGGCCGATACGCAGTATTTT
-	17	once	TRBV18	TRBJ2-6	CASSPGVGPSGANVLTF	TGTGCCAGCTCACCAGGGGTGGGGCCGTCTGGGGCCAACGTCCTGACTTTC
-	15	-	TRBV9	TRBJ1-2	CASSARPTANYGYTF	TGTGCCAGCAGCGCCCGCCCGACAGCGAACTATGGCTACACCTTC
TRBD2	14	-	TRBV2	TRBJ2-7	CASSEAGGPSEQYF	TGTGCCAGCAGTGAAGCGGGAGGGCCTAGCGAGCAGTACTTC
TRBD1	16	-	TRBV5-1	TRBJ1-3	CASSFGTGDSGNTIYF	TGCGCCAGCAGCTTCGGGACAGGGGACTCTGGAAACACCATATATTTT
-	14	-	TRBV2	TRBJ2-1	CASRERAPGDEQFF	TGTGCCAGCAGGGAGAGGGCTCCAGGGGATGAGCAGTTCTTC
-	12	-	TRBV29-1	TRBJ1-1	CSVEAGNTEAFF	TGCAGCGTTGAGGCGGGGAACACTGAAGCTTTCTTT
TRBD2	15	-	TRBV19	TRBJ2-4	CASSIGSRTSGQQYF	TGTGCCAGTAGTATAGGTTCTCGGACTAGCGGGCAGCAGTACTTC
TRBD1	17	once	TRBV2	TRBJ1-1	CASSAPGQRTLSTEAFF	TGTGCCAGCAGTGCCCCGGGACAGAGGACCCTGAGCACTGAAGCTTTCTTT
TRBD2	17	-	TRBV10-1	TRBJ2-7	CASRNLPPSGAPYEQYF	TGCGCCAGCAGGAACCTCCCACCTAGCGGGGCCCCCTACGAGCAGTACTTC
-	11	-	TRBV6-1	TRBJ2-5	CASIETWEQYF	TGTGCCAGCATCGAGACGTGGGAGCAGTACTTC
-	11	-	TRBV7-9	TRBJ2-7	CASSLGREQYF	TGTGCCAGCAGCTTAGGTCGCGAGCAGTACTTC
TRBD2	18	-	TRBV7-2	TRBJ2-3	CASSLVGLAGGRTDTQYF	TGTGCCAGCAGCTTAGTGGGACTAGCGGGGGGCCGCACAGATACGCAGTATTTT
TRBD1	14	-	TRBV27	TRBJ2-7	CASSADRSRVEQYF	TGTGCCAGCAGTGCGGACAGGTCGAGGGTCGAGCAGTACTTC
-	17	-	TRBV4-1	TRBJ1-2	CASSQDRGLWGYYGYTF	TGCGCCAGCAGCCAAGATCGAGGCCTCTGGGGCTACTATGGCTACACCTTC
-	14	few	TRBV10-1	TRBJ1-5	CANPGGRVGQPQHF	TGCGCCAATCCCGGGGGGAGGGTCGGGCAGCCCCAGCATTTT
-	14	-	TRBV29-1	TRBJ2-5	CSVRPGGGGETQYF	TGCAGCGTCCGTCCGGGGGGCGGGGGAGAGACCCAGTACTTC
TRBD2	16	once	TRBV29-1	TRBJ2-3	CSVDSGRAQYTDTQYF	TGCAGCGTTGATAGCGGGAGGGCGCAATACACAGATACGCAGTATTTT
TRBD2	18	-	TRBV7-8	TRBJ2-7	CASSLTASGSINSREQYF	TGTGCCAGCAGCTTGACGGCTAGCGGGAGTATAAACTCGCGCGAGCAGTACTTC
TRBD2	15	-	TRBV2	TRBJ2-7	CASSPGTSGRAEQYF	TGTGCCAGCAGCCCCGGGACTAGCGGGAGGGCCGAGCAGTACTTC
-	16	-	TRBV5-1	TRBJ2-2	CASSLDPTANTGELFF	TGCGCCAGCAGCTTGGACCCCACAGCGAACACCGGGGAGCTGTTTTTT
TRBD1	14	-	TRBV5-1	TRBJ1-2	CASSSGQGLSSYTF	TGCGCCAGCAGCTCGGGACAGGGACTAAGTAGCTACACCTTC
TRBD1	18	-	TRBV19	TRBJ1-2	CASSILRDRGRLGYGYTF	TGTGCCAGTAGTATTCTCCGGGACAGGGGGCGACTCGGCTATGGCTACACCTTC
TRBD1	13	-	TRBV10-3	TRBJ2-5	CATGQPNQETQYF	TGTGCCACGGGACAGCCGAACCAAGAGACCCAGTACTTC